Detailed here is one TCR beta chain. This specimen belongs to a study of blood T cells in healthy people across ages. Each individual donor underwent a draw of roughly 10 milliliters of peripheral blood. Then a second PCR, running about 7 to 11 cycles, was carried out with a sample-barcoded 5' primer and a J-beta primer mix. TCRdb itself ran the 5' RACE reads through MiXCR, one entry per CDR3 protein. The table lists about 1.8 million distinct CDR3 sequences, 40% to 55% of them singletons, with around 2.1% in the top ten. The specimen was blood. This TCR was sampled from a woman aged 40 to 50 in good health.

The CDR3 nucleotides read TGTGCCAGCAGCAACAATAGGGACAGGGTGGACAATGAGCAGTTCTTC. This gives the protein CASSNNRDRVDNEQFF. The rearrangement links TRBV7-9 to TRBJ2-1; 9 nucleotides align to TRBD1. Germline CDR1 is SEHNR and CDR2 is FQNEAQ (reference sequence). The CDR3 loop spans 16 amino acids. V was clipped by 5 bases and J by 5 bases; unmatched bases: 10.